This T cell receptor beta chain was sequenced for a study of blood T cells in healthy people across ages. Study-wide points: Diversity was estimated from one million T cells, and these estimates were considered underestimates.

In germline, CDR1 is MNHNY, CDR2 SVGAGI (reference sequence). The CDR3 extends over 14 amino acids. The trim removed 0 bases at V and 4 bases at J, leaving 0 bases unmatched. Using a J-beta primer mix together with a sample-barcoded 5' primer, a second PCR was run for roughly 7 to 11 cycles. Each CDR3 protein is one row after TCRdb ran MiXCR on the 5' RACE reads. The sample carries about 720,000 distinct CDR3 sequences, about 25% recorded once. In regard to this clonotype: Its antigen is unknown.

These data were likewise used in another study, on T cells of mothers and their children. This second report adds: Detection of persistent microchimeric T cell clones did not occur.

The source is a boy younger than 18 in good health. The sequenced material came from blood. J is TRBJ1-3 and V is TRBV6-6; TRBD1 matches at 7 bases. In DNA, the CDR3 is TGTGCCAGCAGTTACTCAGGGGGCGGAAACACCATATATTTT. It encodes CASSYSGGGNTIYF.